This T cell receptor (beta chain) came from a study of Graves' ophthalmopathy and Graves' hyperthyroidism. Study observations and caveats: Ophthalmopathy progression predictions by the model showed approximately 75% specificity and approximately 67% sensitivity. The authors also found most expanded thyroid clonotypes above 0.001 frequency in blood.

TCR beta CDR3 amplification used RNA transcripts. HTBI primers were employed in first-round RT-PCR, then a second-round multiplex PCR followed. MiXCR was run by TCRdb on the multiplex PCR reads, yielding one entry per CDR3 protein. The repertoire has approximately 540,000 distinct CDR3 sequences, about two fifths of them found once; the top ten carry about 4.6%. CDR3 length: 16 amino acids. In germline, CDR1 is MNHEY, CDR2 SVGAGI. Germline trimming cut 4 bases from V and 3 bases from J; bases unmatched to any gene: 10. Worth noting for this clonotype: Its specificity is unknown.

Only newly diagnosed hyperthyroidism patients aged 18 to 65, with under 2 months' duration, were enrolled. Sequenced: peripheral blood or thyroid tissue (not recorded which). The receptor was isolated from an adult man with Graves' hyperthyroidism. This chain joins TRBV6-5 and TRBJ2-7; 9 bases agree with TRBD2. The CDR3 is CASSWGSGSDFYEQYF. The CDR3 DNA sequence: TGTGCCAGCAGTTGGGGTAGCGGGAGCGACTTCTACGAGCAGTACTTC.